Reported below is one TCR beta chain. In the original workflow: For nucleated cells, counts were estimated from reference gene primer amplification. Measured with immunoSEQ multiplex PCR; TCRdb has only the in-frame clones, and not every one. V and J calls plus clone size are reproduced from that table; the DNA served to infer D and trimming. The sample has some 100,000 clones, 75% to 90% seen once; the top ten hold about 1.6%. The data were taken from a study of blood T cell repertoires in COVID-19. Overall study context: T cells, B-cell-depleted T cells, or PBMCs provided the cDNA or gDNA that served as material.

V was pared by 3 bases and J by 4 bases, with 15 bases between. The CDR3 has 16 residues. Per the germline V gene, CDR1 is MNHEY and CDR2 is SVGAGI. The sample consisted of peripheral blood. V gene TRBV6-5 combines with J gene TRBJ1-4; D is perhaps TRBD1 (6 bases). This receptor was identified in a human donor with active COVID-19. The donor label of this sample is uncertain. The CDR3 region has the DNA TGTGCCAGCAGTTATACAAGGACAGTTCGTAATGAAAAACTGTTTTTT. Translated, it gives CASSYTRTVRNEKLFF.